Sequencing of this TCR beta chain was carried out in a study of human T cells and chemical hapten exposure. Overall study results and limits: Sensitizing to DPC left TCRs with a frequency above 1 in 1000 unaltered.

As for this clonotype: No antigen is known for it.

This CDR3 has 12 amino acids. V shed 2 bases and J shed 8 bases, with 9 bases lying between them. Time point of the sample: healthy volunteer bleed at 6 weeks. Before extraction, the whole blood was not fractionated, and total RNA was taken from it. TCRdb re-analysed the RACE reads in MiXCR, keeping a single row per CDR3 protein. The repertoire holds 35,000 to 50,000 distinct CDR3 sequences, with around 4% as singletons. This chain uses TRBV12-3 or TRBV12-4 with TRBJ1-1; no reliable D call. Sequenced input: whole blood. The sequence was collected from a human donor in good health. Some clones in this sample may be carry-over from other donors' samples. CDR3 sequence (DNA): TGTGCCAGCAGTTTACGGTGGCGAGAAGCTTTCTTT. Protein sequence: CASSLRWREAFF.